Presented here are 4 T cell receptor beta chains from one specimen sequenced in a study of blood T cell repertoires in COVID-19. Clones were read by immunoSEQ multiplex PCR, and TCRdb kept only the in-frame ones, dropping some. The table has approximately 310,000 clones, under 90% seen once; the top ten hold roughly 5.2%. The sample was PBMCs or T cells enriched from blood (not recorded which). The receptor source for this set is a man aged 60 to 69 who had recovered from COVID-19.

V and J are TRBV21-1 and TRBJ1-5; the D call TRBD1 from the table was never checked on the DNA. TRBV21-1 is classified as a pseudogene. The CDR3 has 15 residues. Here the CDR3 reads CASSANRQYYQPQHF. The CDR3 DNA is TGTGCCAGCAGCGCTAATAGACAGTATTATCAGCCCCAGCATTTT.

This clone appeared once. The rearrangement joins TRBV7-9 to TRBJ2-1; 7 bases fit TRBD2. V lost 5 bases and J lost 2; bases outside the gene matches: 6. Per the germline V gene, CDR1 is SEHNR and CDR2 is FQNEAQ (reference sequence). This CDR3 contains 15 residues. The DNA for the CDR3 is TGTGCCAGCAGCAGCCTAGCGGCCACCTACAATGAGCAGTTCTTC. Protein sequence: CASSSLAATYNEQFF.

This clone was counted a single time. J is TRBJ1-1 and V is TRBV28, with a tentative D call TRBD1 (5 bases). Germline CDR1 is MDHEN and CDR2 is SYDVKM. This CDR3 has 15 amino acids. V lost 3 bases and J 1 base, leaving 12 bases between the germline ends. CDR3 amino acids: CASSFSPGSNTEAFF. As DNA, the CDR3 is TGTGCCAGCAGTTTTTCCCCAGGGTCGAACACTGAAGCTTTCTTT. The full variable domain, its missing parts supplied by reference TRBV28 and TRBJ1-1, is DVKVTQSSRYLVKRTGEKVFLECVQDMDHENMFWYRQDPGLGLRLIYFSYDVKMKEKGDIPEGYSVSREKKERFSLILESASTNQTSMYLCASSFSPGSNTEAFFGQGTRLTVV.

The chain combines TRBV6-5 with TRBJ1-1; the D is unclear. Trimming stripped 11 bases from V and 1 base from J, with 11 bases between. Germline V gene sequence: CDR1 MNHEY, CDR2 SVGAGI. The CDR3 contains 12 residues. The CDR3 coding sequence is TGTGCCGCAAGAACGCGGAACACTGAAGCTTTCTTT. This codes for CAARTRNTEAFF.